This TCR beta chain was sequenced during a study of cytomegalovirus exposure and HLA in healthy donors. Findings of the study overall: Another analysis was done later, and it associated approximately 15,000 TCR beta sequences with HLA alleles at 0.05 false discovery rate. Sequencing had likely introduced a cluster of highly shared sequence variants as an artifact.

This clone was seen a single time. Its antigen is not identified. The PCR made use of 60 Vbeta and 13 Jbeta primers. Measured with immunoSEQ multiplex PCR; TCRdb has only the in-frame clones, and not every one. The table records some 110,000 clones, just over 65% of them present only once. Sequencing was performed on PBMCs. The receptor was derived from a man aged 18 to 35 in good health and CMV-seronegative.

The CDR3 DNA reads as TGTGCCAGCAGCTTGGTCTCAGGCTGGTTCTCCTACGAGCAGTACTTC. Translating gives CASSLVSGWFSYEQYF. J is TRBJ2-7 and V is TRBV5-6; no clear D gene. V dropped 0 bases and J dropped 0 bases, with 13 bases sitting between them. The CDR3 covers 16 residues. Per the germline V gene, CDR1 is SGHDT and CDR2 is YYEEEE.